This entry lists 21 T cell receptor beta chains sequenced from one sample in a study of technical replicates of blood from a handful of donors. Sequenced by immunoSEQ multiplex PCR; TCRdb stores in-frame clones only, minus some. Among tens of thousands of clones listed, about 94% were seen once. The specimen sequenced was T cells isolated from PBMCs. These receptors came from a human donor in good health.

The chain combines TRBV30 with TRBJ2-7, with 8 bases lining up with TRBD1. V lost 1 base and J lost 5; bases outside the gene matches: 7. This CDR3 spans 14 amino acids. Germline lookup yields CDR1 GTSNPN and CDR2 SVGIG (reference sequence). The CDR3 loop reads CAWSAGQGAHEQYF. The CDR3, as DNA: TGTGCCTGGAGTGCGGGGCAGGGGGCCCACGAGCAGTACTTC. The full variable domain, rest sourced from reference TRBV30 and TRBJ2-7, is SQTIHQWPATLVQPVGSPLSLECTVEGTSNPNLYWYRQAAGRGLQLLFYSVGIGQISSEVPQNLSASRPQDRQFILSSKKLLLSDSGFYLCAWSAGQGAHEQYFGPGTRLTVT.

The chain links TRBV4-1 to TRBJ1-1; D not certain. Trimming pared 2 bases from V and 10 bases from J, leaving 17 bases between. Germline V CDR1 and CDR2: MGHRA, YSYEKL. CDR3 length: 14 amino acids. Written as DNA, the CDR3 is TGCGCCAGCAGCCAAATACCGGGAAACCGAGGAGCTTTCTTT. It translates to CASSQIPGNRGAFF.

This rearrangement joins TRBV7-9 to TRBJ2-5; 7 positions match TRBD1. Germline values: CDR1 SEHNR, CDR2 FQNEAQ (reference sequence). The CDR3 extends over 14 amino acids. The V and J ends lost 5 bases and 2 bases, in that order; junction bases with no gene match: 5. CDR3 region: CASSPDRAQETQYF. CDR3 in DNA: TGTGCCAGCAGCCCTGACAGGGCACAAGAGACCCAGTACTTC.

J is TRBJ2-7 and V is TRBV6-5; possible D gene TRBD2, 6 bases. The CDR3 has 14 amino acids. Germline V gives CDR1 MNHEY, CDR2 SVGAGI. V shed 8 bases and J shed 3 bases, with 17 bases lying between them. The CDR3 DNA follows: TGTGCCAGCCATCGATTAGGCGGGAACTACGAGCAGTACTTC. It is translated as CASHRLGGNYEQYF.

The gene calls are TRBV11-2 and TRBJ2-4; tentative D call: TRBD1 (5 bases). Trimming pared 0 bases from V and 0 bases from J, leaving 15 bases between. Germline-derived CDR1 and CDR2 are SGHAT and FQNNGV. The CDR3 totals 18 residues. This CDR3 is CASSLDSFDSIAKNIQYF. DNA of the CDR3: TGTGCCAGCAGCTTAGACTCATTCGACAGTATAGCCAAAAACATTCAGTACTTC.

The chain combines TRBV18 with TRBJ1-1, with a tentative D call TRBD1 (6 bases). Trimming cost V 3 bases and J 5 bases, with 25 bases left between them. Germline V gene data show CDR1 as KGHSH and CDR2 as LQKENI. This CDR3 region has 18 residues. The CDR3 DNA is TGTGCCAGCTCACCTACCCAAAGAGCCACAGGGAGACGAACTGAAGCTTTCTTT. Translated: CASSPTQRATGRRTEAFF. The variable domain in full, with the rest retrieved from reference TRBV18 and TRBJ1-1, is NAGVMQNPRHLVRRRGQEARLRCSPMKGHSHVYWYRQLPEEGLKFMVYLQKENIIDESGMPKERFSAEFPKEGPSILRIQQVVRGDSAAYFCASSPTQRATGRRTEAFFGQGTRLTVV.

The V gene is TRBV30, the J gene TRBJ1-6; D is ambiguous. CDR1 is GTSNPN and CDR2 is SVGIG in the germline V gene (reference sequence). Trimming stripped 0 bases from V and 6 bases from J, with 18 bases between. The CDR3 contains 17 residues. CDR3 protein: CAWSVRSGRRGNSPLHF. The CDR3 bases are TGTGCCTGGAGTGTACGCAGCGGTAGACGGGGTAATTCACCCCTCCACTTT.

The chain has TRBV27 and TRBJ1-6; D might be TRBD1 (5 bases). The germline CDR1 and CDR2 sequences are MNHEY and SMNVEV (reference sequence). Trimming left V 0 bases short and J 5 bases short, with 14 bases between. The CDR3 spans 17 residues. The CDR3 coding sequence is TGTGCCAGCAGTTTATCGACAGTCAGGGCAGATAATTCACCCCTCCACTTT. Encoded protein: CASSLSTVRADNSPLHF.

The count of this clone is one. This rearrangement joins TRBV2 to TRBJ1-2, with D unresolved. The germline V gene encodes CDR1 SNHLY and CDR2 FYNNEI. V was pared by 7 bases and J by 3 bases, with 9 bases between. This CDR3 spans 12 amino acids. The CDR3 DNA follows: TGTGCCAGCAATTTAGACTACTATGGCTACACCTTC. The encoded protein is CASNLDYYGYTF.

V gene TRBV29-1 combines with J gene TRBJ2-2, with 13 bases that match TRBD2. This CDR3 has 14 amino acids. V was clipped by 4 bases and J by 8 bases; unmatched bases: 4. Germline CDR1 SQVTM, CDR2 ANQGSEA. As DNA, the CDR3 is TGCAGCGTTGTACTGGGACTAGCGGGGGGGGAGCTGTTTTTT. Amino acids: CSVVLGLAGGELFF.

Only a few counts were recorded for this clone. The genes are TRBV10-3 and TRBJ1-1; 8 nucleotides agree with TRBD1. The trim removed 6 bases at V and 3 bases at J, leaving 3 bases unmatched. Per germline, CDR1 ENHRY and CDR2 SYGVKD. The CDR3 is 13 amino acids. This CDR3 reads CAISRGPDTEAFF. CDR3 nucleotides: TGTGCCATCAGCAGGGGGCCGGACACTGAAGCTTTCTTT.

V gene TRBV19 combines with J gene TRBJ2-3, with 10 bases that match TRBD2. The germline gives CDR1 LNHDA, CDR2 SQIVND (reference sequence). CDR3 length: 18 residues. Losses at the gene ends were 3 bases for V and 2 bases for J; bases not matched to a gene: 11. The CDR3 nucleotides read TGTGCCAGTAGTATGTTACTAGTAGCGGGGGGTATCACAGATACGCAGTATTTT. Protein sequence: CASSMLLVAGGITDTQYF. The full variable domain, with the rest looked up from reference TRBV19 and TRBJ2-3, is DGGITQSPKYLFRKEGQNVTLSCEQNLNHDAMYWYRQDPGQGLRLIYYSQIVNDFQKGDIAEGYSVSREKKESFPLTVTSAQKNPTAFYLCASSMLLVAGGITDTQYFGPGTRLTVL.

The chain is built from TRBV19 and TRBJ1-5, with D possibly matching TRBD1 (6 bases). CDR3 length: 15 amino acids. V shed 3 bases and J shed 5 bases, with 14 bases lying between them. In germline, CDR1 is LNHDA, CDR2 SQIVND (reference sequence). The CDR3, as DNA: TGTGCCAGTAGTATTCGGCAGGGGATGGATCAGCCCCAGCATTTT. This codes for CASSIRQGMDQPQHF.

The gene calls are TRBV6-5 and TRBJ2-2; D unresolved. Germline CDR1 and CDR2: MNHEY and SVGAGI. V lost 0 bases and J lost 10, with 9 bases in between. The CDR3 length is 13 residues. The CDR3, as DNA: TGTGCCAGCAGTTACTCGGAGCAGACGGAGCTGTTTTTT. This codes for CASSYSEQTELFF.

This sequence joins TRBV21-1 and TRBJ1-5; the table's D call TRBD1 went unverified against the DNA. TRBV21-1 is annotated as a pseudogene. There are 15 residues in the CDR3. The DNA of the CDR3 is TGTGCCAGCAGCCTCCTTACAGAGACCAATCAGCCCCAGCATTTT. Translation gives CASSLLTETNQPQHF.

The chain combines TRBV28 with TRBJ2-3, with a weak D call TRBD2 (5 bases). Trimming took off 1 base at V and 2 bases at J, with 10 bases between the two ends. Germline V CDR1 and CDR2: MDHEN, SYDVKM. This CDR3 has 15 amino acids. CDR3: CASSLYGILTDTQYF. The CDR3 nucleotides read TGTGCCAGCAGTTTATACGGGATCCTCACAGATACGCAGTATTTT.

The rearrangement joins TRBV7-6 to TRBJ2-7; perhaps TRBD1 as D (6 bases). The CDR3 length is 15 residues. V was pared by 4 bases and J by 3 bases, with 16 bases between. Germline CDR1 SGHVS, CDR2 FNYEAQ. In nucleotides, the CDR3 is TGTGCCAGCAGCTCGGCTATGGACAGCGGCTACGAGCAGTACTTC. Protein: CASSSAMDSGYEQYF.

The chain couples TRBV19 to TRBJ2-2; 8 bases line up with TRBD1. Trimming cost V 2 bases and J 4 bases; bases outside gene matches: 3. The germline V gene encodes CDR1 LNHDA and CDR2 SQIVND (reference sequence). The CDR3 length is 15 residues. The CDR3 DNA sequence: TGTGCCAGTAGTATATCGGGACAGGTCACCGGGGAGCTGTTTTTT. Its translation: CASSISGQVTGELFF. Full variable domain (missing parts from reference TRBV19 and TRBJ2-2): DGGITQSPKYLFRKEGQNVTLSCEQNLNHDAMYWYRQDPGQGLRLIYYSQIVNDFQKGDIAEGYSVSREKKESFPLTVTSAQKNPTAFYLCASSISGQVTGELFFGEGSRLTVL.

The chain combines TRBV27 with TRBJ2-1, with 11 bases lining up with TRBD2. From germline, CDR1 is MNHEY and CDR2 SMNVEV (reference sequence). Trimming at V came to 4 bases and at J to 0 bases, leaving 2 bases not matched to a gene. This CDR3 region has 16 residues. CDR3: CASSSGTSGSYNEQFF. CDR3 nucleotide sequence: TGTGCCAGCAGTTCAGGGACTAGCGGCTCCTACAATGAGCAGTTCTTC.

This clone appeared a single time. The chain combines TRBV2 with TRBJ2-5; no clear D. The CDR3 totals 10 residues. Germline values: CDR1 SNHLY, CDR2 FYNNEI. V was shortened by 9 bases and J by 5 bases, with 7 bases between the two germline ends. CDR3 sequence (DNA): TGTGCCAGTAGAGCTGAGACCCAGTACTTC. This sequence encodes CASRAETQYF.

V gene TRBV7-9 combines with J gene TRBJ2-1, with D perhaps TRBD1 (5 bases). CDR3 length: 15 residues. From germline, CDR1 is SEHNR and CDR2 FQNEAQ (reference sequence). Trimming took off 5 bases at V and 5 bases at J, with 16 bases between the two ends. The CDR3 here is CASSHLRDRNNEQFF. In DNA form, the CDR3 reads TGTGCCAGCAGCCACCTAAGAGACAGAAACAATGAGCAGTTCTTC.